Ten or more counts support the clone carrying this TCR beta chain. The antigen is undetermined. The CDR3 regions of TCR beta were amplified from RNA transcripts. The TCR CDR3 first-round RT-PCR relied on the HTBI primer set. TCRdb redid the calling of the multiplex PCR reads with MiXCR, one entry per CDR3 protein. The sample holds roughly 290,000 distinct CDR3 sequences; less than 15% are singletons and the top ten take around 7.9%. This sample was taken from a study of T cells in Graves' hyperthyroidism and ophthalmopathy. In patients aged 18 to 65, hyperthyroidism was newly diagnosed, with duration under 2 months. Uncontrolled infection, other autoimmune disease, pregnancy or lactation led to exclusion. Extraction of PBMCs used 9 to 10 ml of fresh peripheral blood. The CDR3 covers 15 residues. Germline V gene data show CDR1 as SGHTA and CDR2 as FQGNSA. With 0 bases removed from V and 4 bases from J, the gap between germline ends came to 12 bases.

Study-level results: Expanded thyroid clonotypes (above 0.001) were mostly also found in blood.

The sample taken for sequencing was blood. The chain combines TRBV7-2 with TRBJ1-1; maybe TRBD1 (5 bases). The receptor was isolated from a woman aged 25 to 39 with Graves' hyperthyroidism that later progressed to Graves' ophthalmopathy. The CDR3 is CASSLAGGMGTEAFF. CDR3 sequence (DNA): TGTGCCAGCAGCTTAGCGGGGGGGATGGGCACTGAAGCTTTCTTT.